This passage covers 13 T cell receptor beta chains from one sample sequenced in a study of CD8+CD57+ T cells in acquired aplastic anemia. All sequencing subjects had displayed CD8+CD57+ cell expansion on flow cytometry. TCR beta VDJ and CDR3 were profiled, and genomic DNA was the template. TCRdb independently ran MiXCR on the reads; one entry per CDR3 protein. The table lists a few hundred thousand distinct CDR3 sequences, approximately 32% of them singletons, with less than 1% in the top ten. The sequenced material came from sorted CD4+, CD8+, or CD8+CD57+ T cells (not recorded which) from PBMCs. The receptor set was obtained from a human donor with aplastic anemia.

Many counts were recorded for this clonotype. The CDR3 DNA is TGTGCCAGCAGCTTTAAGGACAGGGGAAATTCACCCCTCCACTTT. Amino acids: CASSFKDRGNSPLHF. The J gene is TRBJ1-6, the V gene TRBV7-2; 9 bases align to TRBD1. This CDR3 is built from 15 residues. V shed 3 bases and J 7 bases; nucleotides not matched to a gene: 4. The V gene's germline CDR1 is SGHTA and CDR2 FQGNSA.

The chain has TRBV25-1 and TRBJ2-2, with a weak D call TRBD1 (5 bases). The CDR3 is 13 amino acids. Germline CDR1 reads MGHDK; CDR2 reads SYGVNS. CDR3 nucleotide sequence: TGTGCTAGACAGAGCTCGAACACCGGGGAGCTGTTTTTT. Translation gives CARQSSNTGELFF.

In regard to this clonotype: A much larger clone lies a single base off, so this may be a read error. V and J are TRBV6-1 and TRBJ1-1; no clear D. The CDR3 extends over 11 amino acids. In germline, CDR1 is MNHNS, CDR2 SASEGT. The V end lost 7 bases, the J end lost 1 base, and 4 bases lay between the germline ends. The CDR3: CASKENTEAFF. The CDR3, as DNA: TGTGCCAGCAAGGAGAACACTGAAGCTTTCTTT.

About this clonotype itself: This may be a read error, as it is one base from a much larger clone. J is TRBJ1-1 and V is TRBV19, with D perhaps TRBD1 (5 bases). The germline V and J ends were trimmed by 5 bases and 9 bases, with 13 bases remaining between them. Germline CDR1 and CDR2: LNHDA and SQIVND (reference sequence). This CDR3 comprises 12 residues. This CDR3 reads CASSFPAGQAFF. For the CDR3, the DNA is TGTGCCAGTAGTTTCCCGGCAGGGCAAGCTTTCTTT.

This clonotype was observed a few times. The genes are TRBV27 and TRBJ1-2; no reliable D call. V was clipped by 3 bases and J by 4 bases, with 9 bases between them. CDR3 length: 13 residues. In germline, CDR1 is MNHEY, CDR2 SMNVEV (reference sequence). The CDR3 DNA sequence: TGTGCCAGCAGTTTTAAGGGCTCCTATGGCTACACCTTC. It is translated as CASSFKGSYGYTF.

The V and J genes are TRBV24-1 and TRBJ1-2, with 7 bases aligning to TRBD1. This CDR3 comprises 14 residues. V shed 5 bases, J shed 9 bases, and the junction held 11 bases outside the gene matches. Germline V CDR1 and CDR2: KGHDR, SFDVKD. The CDR3: CATSAGTETLSYTF. The CDR3 nucleotides read TGTGCCACCAGTGCCGGGACAGAGACGTTGAGCTACACCTTC.

The rearrangement uses TRBV24-1 and TRBJ2-3; no clear D. This CDR3 spans 13 amino acids. Germline assignment: CDR1 KGHDR and CDR2 SFDVKD. With 3 bases removed from V and 11 bases from J, the gap between germline ends came to 14 bases. CDR3 in DNA: TGTGCCACCAGTGATCCGAATTACAATGAGCAGTATTTT. It is translated as CATSDPNYNEQYF.

In this sample, this clonotype turned up a few times. The chain employs TRBV19 and TRBJ2-1; 9 positions match TRBD2. The CDR3 spans 16 residues. Per germline, CDR1 LNHDA and CDR2 SQIVND (reference sequence). With V trimmed by 5 bases and J by 3 bases, 8 bases remained unmatched. The CDR3 bases are TGTGCCAGTAGTCAGAAAGCGGGAGGAGTCTACAATGAGCAGTTCTTC. It encodes CASSQKAGGVYNEQFF. The variable domain in full, completed from reference TRBV19 and TRBJ2-1, reads DGGITQSPKYLFRKEGQNVTLSCEQNLNHDAMYWYRQDPGQGLRLIYYSQIVNDFQKGDIAEGYSVSREKKESFPLTVTSAQKNPTAFYLCASSQKAGGVYNEQFFGPGTRLTVL.

This clonotype was seen more than once but under ten times. A much larger clone is a single base away; this may be a read error. The chain recombines TRBV7-9 with TRBJ1-2; D might be TRBD1 (5 bases). V lost 8 bases, J lost 7 bases, and 11 bases lay in between. Germline-derived CDR1 and CDR2 are SEHNR and FQNEAQ (reference sequence). The CDR3 contains 11 residues. The CDR3, as DNA: TGTGCCAGCGGGGGAGGAGGTGGCTACACCTTC. This sequence encodes CASGGGGGYTF.

With respect to this clonotype: Possible read error: a much larger clone is one base away. The CDR3 DNA follows: TGTGCCAGCAGCGCTGAGGCGCAGGGAGTGCCTAACTATGGCTACGCCTTC. Translated: CASSAEAQGVPNYGYAF. V and J are TRBV9 and TRBJ1-2; maybe TRBD1 (5 bases). Germline assignment: CDR1 SGDLS and CDR2 YYNGEE. CDR3 length equals 17 residues.

The V call is TRBV19, the J call TRBJ2-1; 10 nucleotides line up with TRBD1. CDR1 and CDR2 from the germline V gene are LNHDA and SQIVND (reference sequence). Unmatched junction bases numbered 7, after V lost 4 bases and J lost 7 bases. The CDR3 totals 15 residues. CDR3 sequence reads: CASSTRTGGRNEQFF. CDR3 nucleotide sequence: TGTGCCAGTAGTACCCGGACAGGGGGAAGGAATGAGCAGTTCTTC. The variable domain in full, completed from reference TRBV19 and TRBJ2-1, reads DGGITQSPKYLFRKEGQNVTLSCEQNLNHDAMYWYRQDPGQGLRLIYYSQIVNDFQKGDIAEGYSVSREKKESFPLTVTSAQKNPTAFYLCASSTRTGGRNEQFFGPGTRLTVL.

This clonotype was seen at least ten times. The rearrangement joins TRBV11-2 to TRBJ1-5; D is unresolved. Trimming cost V 5 bases and J 2 bases, with 13 bases left between them. The length of the CDR3 is 15 residues. Germline CDR1 SGHAT, CDR2 FQNNGV. The CDR3 here is CASSPDPTGNQPQHF. The CDR3 DNA follows: TGTGCCAGCAGCCCTGACCCAACAGGCAATCAGCCCCAGCATTTT.

This clonotype appeared a single time. Germline is not matched at one junction end, which may reflect a read error. The chain recombines TRBV20-1 with TRBJ2-7; TRBD2 matches at 9 bases. From germline, CDR1 is DFQATT and CDR2 SNEGSKA (reference sequence). This CDR3 region has 11 residues. The CDR3 DNA is TGCACTGCTAGCGGGGCCTACGAGCAGTACTTC. Protein: CTASGAYEQYF.